The following is a T cell receptor beta chain sequence with its context. Its antigen remains unidentified. The length of the CDR3 is 18 residues. From germline, CDR1 is MNHNS and CDR2 SASEGT. Trimming removed 5 bases from V and 0 bases from J; junction bases left unmatched: 10. The data derive from a study of T cells after yellow fever vaccination. The study, taken as a whole, reports: In post-booster samples, most primary-vaccination clones reappeared (approximately 96% CD4, 75% to 90% CD8). Across the CD4 and CD8 compartments, a small share of clonotypes was present in both.

TCRdb reprocessed the 5' RACE reads with MiXCR, giving one entry per CDR3 protein. Of about 370,000 distinct CDR3 sequences listed, around a tenth are singletons. The receptor was derived from a man younger than 35 who received the YFV17D yellow fever vaccine. The input for sequencing was PBMCs, taken on the day of the first yellow fever vaccination. This chain connects TRBV6-1 to TRBJ2-6; TRBD2 agrees at 7 bases. The CDR3 loop is CASSPQTGGVSGANVLTF. In DNA, the CDR3 is TGTGCCAGCAGTCCCCAGACGGGGGGAGTCTCTGGGGCCAACGTCCTGACTTTC.